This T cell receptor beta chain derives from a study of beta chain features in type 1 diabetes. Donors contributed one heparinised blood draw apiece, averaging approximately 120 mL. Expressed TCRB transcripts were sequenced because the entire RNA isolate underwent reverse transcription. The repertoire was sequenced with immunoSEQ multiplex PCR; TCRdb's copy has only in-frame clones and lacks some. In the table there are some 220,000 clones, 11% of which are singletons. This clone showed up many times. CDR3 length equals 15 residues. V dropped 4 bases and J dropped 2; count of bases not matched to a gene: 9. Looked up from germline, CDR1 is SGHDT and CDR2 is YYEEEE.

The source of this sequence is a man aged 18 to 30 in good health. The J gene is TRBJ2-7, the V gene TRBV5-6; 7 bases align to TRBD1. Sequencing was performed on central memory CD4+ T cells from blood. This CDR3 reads CASSLRWTGTYEQYF. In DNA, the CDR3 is TGTGCCAGCAGCCTCCGATGGACAGGCACCTACGAGCAGTACTTC.